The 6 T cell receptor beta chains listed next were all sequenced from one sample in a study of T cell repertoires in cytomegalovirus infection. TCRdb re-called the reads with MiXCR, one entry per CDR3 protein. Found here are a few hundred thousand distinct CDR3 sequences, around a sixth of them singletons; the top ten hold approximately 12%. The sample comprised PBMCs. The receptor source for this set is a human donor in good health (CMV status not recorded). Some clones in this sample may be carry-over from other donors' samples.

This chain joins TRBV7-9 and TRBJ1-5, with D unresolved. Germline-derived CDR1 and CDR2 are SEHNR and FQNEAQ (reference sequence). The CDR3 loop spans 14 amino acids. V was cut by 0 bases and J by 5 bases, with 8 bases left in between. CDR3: CASSLAIGDQPQHF. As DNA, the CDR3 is TGTGCCAGCAGCTTAGCGATTGGGGATCAGCCCCAGCATTTT.

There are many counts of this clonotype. CDR3 DNA: TGTGCCAGCAGCTTGGGACACTCTGGAAACACCATATATTTT. Amino acid sequence: CASSLGHSGNTIYF. The chain employs TRBV7-2 and TRBJ1-3; D perhaps matches TRBD1 (6 bases). The ends were cut back, 3 bases at V and 0 bases at J, with 6 bases in the middle. CDR1 is SGHTA, CDR2 FQGNSA, per germline. CDR3 length: 14 residues.

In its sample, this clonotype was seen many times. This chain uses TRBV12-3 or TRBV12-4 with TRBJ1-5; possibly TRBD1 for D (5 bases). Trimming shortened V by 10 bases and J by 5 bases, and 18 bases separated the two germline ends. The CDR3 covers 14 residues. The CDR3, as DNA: TGTGCCACCAAAGTTGGCAGGGACGATCAGCCCCAGCATTTT. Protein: CATKVGRDDQPQHF.

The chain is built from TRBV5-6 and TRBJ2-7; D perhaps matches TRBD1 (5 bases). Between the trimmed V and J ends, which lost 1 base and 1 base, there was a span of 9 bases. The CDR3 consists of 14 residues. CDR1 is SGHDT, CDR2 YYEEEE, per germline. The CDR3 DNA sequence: TGTGCCAGCAGCTTGCAGGGAATATCCTACGAGCAGTACTTC. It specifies CASSLQGISYEQYF.

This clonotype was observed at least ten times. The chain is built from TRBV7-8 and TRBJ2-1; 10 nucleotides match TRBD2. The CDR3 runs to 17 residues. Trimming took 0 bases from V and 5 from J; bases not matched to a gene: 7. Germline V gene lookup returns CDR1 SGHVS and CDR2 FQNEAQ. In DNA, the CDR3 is TGTGCCAGCAGCTTAGCAATGGGACTAGCGTCCGACAATGAGCAGTTCTTC. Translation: CASSLAMGLASDNEQFF.

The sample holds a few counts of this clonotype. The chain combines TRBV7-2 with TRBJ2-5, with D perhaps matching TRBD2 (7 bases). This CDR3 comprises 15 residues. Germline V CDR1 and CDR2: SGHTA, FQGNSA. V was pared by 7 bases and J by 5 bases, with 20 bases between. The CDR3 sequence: CASTGRGAREETQYF. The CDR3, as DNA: TGTGCCAGCACCGGCCGGGGGGCGCGAGAGGAGACCCAGTACTTC.